These T cell receptor beta chains were read from a single sample in a study of blood T cell repertoires in COVID-19. Measured with immunoSEQ multiplex PCR; TCRdb has only the in-frame clones, and not every one. The sample consists of about 120,000 clones, 82% of them appearing once. Sequencing was done on a sample of peripheral blood. The origin of the receptors is a man in his 70s with acute or convalescent COVID-19. Each CDR3 is given with its conserved first and last residue. The D gene is left open where the match is weak. Size is stated for part of the rows, as once, few or many counts, or as a class when the clone is expanded.

CDR3 length	J gene	V gene	clone size	D gene	CDR3 protein	CDR3 DNA
13	TRBJ1-5	TRBV7-2	-	TRBD1	CASSGTGVQPQHF	TGTGCCAGCAGCGGTACAGGGGTTCAGCCCCAGCATTTT
16	TRBJ1-6	TRBV25-1	-	TRBD1	CASSDRQGAPGSPLHF	TGTGCCAGCAGTGACCGACAGGGGGCTCCAGGTTCACCCCTCCACTTT
14	TRBJ1-2	TRBV11-2	-	-	CASTLGHGSYGYTF	TGTGCCAGCACCTTAGGGCACGGGAGCTATGGCTACACCTTC
17	TRBJ2-1	TRBV3-1/TRBV3-2	-	TRBD1	CASSYRDRDIQGNEQFF	TGTGCCAGCAGCTACCGGGACAGGGATATTCAAGGCAATGAGCAGTTCTTC
17	TRBJ1-6	TRBV4-2	-	-	CASSQDFRGTGNSPLHF	TGTGCCAGCAGCCAAGATTTCAGGGGAACTGGGAATTCACCCCTCCACTTT
14	TRBJ2-1	TRBV5-1	-	TRBD2	CASSLAVAGDEQFF	TGCGCCAGCAGCTTGGCTGTAGCGGGAGACGAGCAGTTCTTC
16	TRBJ2-3	TRBV7-8	-	TRBD2	CASSPTSGGARDTQYF	TGTGCCAGCAGCCCAACTAGCGGGGGGGCCAGAGATACGCAGTATTTT
15	TRBJ2-5	TRBV5-1	-	-	CASSSAQVPQETQYF	TGCGCCAGCAGCTCCGCGCAGGTACCACAAGAGACCCAGTACTTC
13	TRBJ2-7	TRBV15	-	-	CATSRVGGKEQYF	TGTGCCACCAGCAGAGTTGGGGGGAAAGAGCAGTACTTC
14	TRBJ1-1	TRBV10-3	few	TRBD1	CAITPDRGNTEAFF	TGTGCCATCACCCCCGACAGGGGGAACACTGAAGCTTTCTTT
13	TRBJ1-2	TRBV5-4	once	TRBD1	CASSTDRRGGYTF	TGTGCCAGCAGCACGGACAGGAGGGGAGGCTACACCTTC
14	TRBJ2-3	TRBV4-1	once	-	CASRGTPNTDTQYF	TGCGCCAGCAGGGGGACTCCTAACACAGATACGCAGTATTTT
15	TRBJ2-1	TRBV10-2	-	TRBD2	CASSEWRGGWDEQFF	TGCGCCAGCAGTGAATGGCGGGGGGGTTGGGATGAGCAGTTCTTC
12	TRBJ2-1	TRBV27	-	-	CASSQQGLVQFF	TGTGCCAGCAGTCAACAGGGCCTGGTGCAGTTCTTC
15	TRBJ2-5	TRBV9	-	-	CASSVDSSPQETQYF	TGTGCCAGCAGCGTGGACAGTTCTCCACAAGAGACCCAGTACTTC
13	TRBJ1-3	TRBV28	-	-	CASSLGQRNTIYF	TGTGCCAGCAGTTTAGGGCAGAGAAACACCATATATTTT
14	TRBJ2-5	TRBV28	once	TRBD1	CASRGQGERETQYF	TGTGCCAGCAGAGGACAGGGGGAGCGAGAGACCCAGTACTTC
15	TRBJ2-2	TRBV28	-	TRBD1	CASRSGTGVTGELFF	TGTGCCAGCAGATCCGGGACAGGGGTCACCGGGGAGCTGTTTTTT
18	TRBJ2-5	TRBV28	-	TRBD1	CASSFRGGTGRPKETQYF	TGTGCCAGCAGTTTTAGAGGGGGGACAGGCCGACCGAAAGAGACCCAGTACTTC
16	TRBJ1-1	TRBV18	-	TRBD1	CASSPPGGRGNTEAFF	TGTGCCAGCTCACCACCAGGGGGCAGGGGGAACACTGAAGCTTTCTTT
14	TRBJ1-1	TRBV6-4	few	-	CASSADRHSTEAFF	TGTGCCAGCAGTGCCGACAGGCACAGCACTGAAGCTTTCTTT
14	TRBJ2-2	TRBV6-4	-	-	CASSGTINTGELFF	TGTGCCAGCAGTGGGACAATAAACACCGGGGAGCTGTTTTTT
18	TRBJ1-3	TRBV3-1/TRBV3-2	-	-	CASSPRRGGVRSGNTIYF	TGTGCCAGCAGCCCCCGGAGGGGGGGGGTTCGTTCTGGAAACACCATATATTTT
14	TRBJ1-5	TRBV7-9	-	-	CASTLAGAEQPQHF	TGTGCCAGCACCCTGGCAGGGGCGGAACAGCCCCAGCATTTT
13	TRBJ1-6	TRBV6-5	-	-	CASCSSYNSPLHF	TGTGCCAGCTGCAGCTCCTATAATTCACCCCTCCACTTT
16	TRBJ1-4	TRBV28	-	-	CASSSLQGRYNEKLFF	TGTGCCAGCAGTTCTCTACAGGGCAGGTATAATGAAAAACTGTTTTTT
14	TRBJ1-5	TRBV19	few	-	CASSTGISNQPQHF	TGTGCCAGTAGTACGGGAATTAGCAATCAGCCCCAGCATTTT
14	TRBJ2-1	TRBV4-2	-	-	CASSQDQGFNEQFF	TGTGCCAGCAGCCAAGACCAGGGCTTCAATGAGCAGTTCTTC
16	TRBJ1-1	TRBV18	-	TRBD1	CASSPSKDRGGTEAFF	TGTGCCAGCTCACCATCAAAAGACAGGGGTGGCACTGAAGCTTTCTTT
16	TRBJ2-2	TRBV18	-	-	CASSPQLARNTGELFF	TGTGCCAGCTCACCACAATTGGCCCGGAACACCGGGGAGCTGTTTTTT
17	TRBJ2-2	TRBV5-6	once	TRBD1	CASSYFGTGLSTGELFF	TGTGCCAGCAGCTATTTCGGGACAGGGCTGAGCACCGGGGAGCTGTTTTTT
12	TRBJ1-2	TRBV3-1/TRBV3-2	-	-	CASSQTDNGYTF	TGTGCCAGCAGCCAGACAGATAATGGCTACACCTTC
13	TRBJ2-1	TRBV9	-	-	CASSVAVWHEQFF	TGTGCCAGCAGCGTAGCCGTGTGGCATGAGCAGTTCTTC
15	TRBJ1-2	TRBV6-5	few	TRBD1	CASSSPGQGAEGYTF	TGTGCCAGCAGTTCCCCGGGACAGGGGGCGGAGGGCTACACCTTC
13	TRBJ1-2	TRBV12-3/TRBV12-4	-	-	CASSFGTAGGYTF	TGTGCCAGCAGTTTTGGGACGGCGGGAGGCTACACCTTC
16	TRBJ2-3	TRBV6-4	-	TRBD2	CASSTYSGRRADTQYF	TGTGCCAGCAGTACCTATAGCGGGAGGAGAGCAGATACGCAGTATTTT
15	TRBJ1-1	TRBV24-1	once	TRBD1	CATSDSQTGSTEAFF	TGTGCCACCAGTGATTCCCAGACAGGGAGCACTGAAGCTTTCTTT
16	TRBJ2-5	TRBV6-1	-	TRBD2	CASSDSGGKKKETQYF	TGTGCCAGCAGTGATAGCGGGGGGAAGAAAAAAGAGACCCAGTACTTC
16	TRBJ1-6	TRBV28	-	-	CASSLRGKLIRSPLHF	TGTGCCAGCAGTTTGAGGGGGAAACTCATTCGATCACCCCTCCACTTT
12	TRBJ2-7	TRBV11-2	-	-	CASSGGIYEQYF	TGTGCCAGCAGTGGGGGGATCTACGAGCAGTACTTC
14	TRBJ1-6	TRBV7-8	-	-	CASSLGQDNSPLHF	TGTGCCAGCAGCTTAGGACAGGATAATTCACCCCTCCACTTT
14	TRBJ2-5	TRBV9	-	-	CASSATGRKETQYF	TGTGCCAGCAGCGCGACAGGGAGGAAAGAGACCCAGTACTTC
16	TRBJ1-2	TRBV5-1	-	TRBD1	CASSLARTGEGYGYTF	TGCGCCAGCAGCTTGGCACGGACAGGGGAGGGCTATGGCTACACCTTC
15	TRBJ1-2	TRBV19	once	TRBD1	CASSLPGQGVYGYTF	TGTGCCAGTAGTCTACCGGGACAGGGGGTTTATGGCTACACCTTC
13	TRBJ1-2	TRBV27	few	-	CASSLRGAYGYTF	TGTGCCAGCAGTTTACGCGGGGCTTATGGCTACACCTTC
15	TRBJ2-7	TRBV11-3	-	TRBD1	CASSPGQSNSYEQYF	TGTGCCAGCAGCCCGGGACAGTCCAACTCCTACGAGCAGTACTTC
11	TRBJ1-1	TRBV30	-	-	CACYTGRVAFF	TGTGCCTGCTACACCGGGAGGGTAGCTTTCTTT
15	TRBJ2-3	TRBV9	-	TRBD2	CASSETSGGVDRQYF	TGTGCCAGCAGCGAAACTAGCGGGGGGGTCGACCGTCAGTATTTT
13	TRBJ1-2	TRBV7-8	-	TRBD1	CASSRTGDYGYTF	TGTGCCAGCAGCCGTACAGGGGACTATGGCTACACCTTC
15	TRBJ1-1	TRBV7-6	-	-	CASSLGRGMNTEAFF	TGTGCCAGCAGCTTAGGAAGGGGCATGAACACTGAAGCTTTCTTT
14	TRBJ1-6	TRBV9	-	-	CASSVGPSSSPLHF	TGTGCCAGCAGCGTAGGACCCTCTAGTTCACCCCTCCACTTT
13	TRBJ1-1	TRBV14	-	-	CASSREQGTEAFF	TGTGCCAGCAGCCGAGAACAGGGCACTGAAGCTTTCTTT